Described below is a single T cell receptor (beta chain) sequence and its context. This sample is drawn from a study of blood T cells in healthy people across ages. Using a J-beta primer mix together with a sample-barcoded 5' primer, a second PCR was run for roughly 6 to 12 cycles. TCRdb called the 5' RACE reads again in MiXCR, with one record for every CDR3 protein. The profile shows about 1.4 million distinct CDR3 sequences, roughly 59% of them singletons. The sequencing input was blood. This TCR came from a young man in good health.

The CDR3 nucleotides read TGTGCCAGCAGCCAAGCTAGTTCGGCAGATACGCAGTATTTT. Translating gives CASSQASSADTQYF. The genes are TRBV6-6 and TRBJ2-3; D not resolved. Trimming took 6 bases from V and 4 from J, leaving 14 bases between them. This CDR3 region has 14 residues. The germline V gene encodes CDR1 MNHNY and CDR2 SVGAGI (reference sequence).